This TCR beta chain was captured by sequencing in a study of tumor-infiltrating lymphocytes in primary liver carcinoma. Across the whole study: Tumors were staged T1-T3 N0M0 and measured about 4 to 11 cm across. Study outcomes and limitations: Lesser overlap characterized tumor-adjacent and tumor-blood pairs relative to tumor region pairs.

Starting from 500 ng of total RNA, TCR beta cDNA was produced with a primer in the constant region. Slightly modified ARM-PCR with three nested multiplex PCR rounds yielded TCR beta libraries. For 10 cycles apiece, the opening two PCR rounds ran with TRBV1-TRBV30 forward primers and a C-beta reverse primer. TCRdb ran MiXCR on the multiplex PCR reads and lists one entry per CDR3 protein. The sample consists of 70,000 to 85,000 distinct CDR3 sequences, 70% to 75% of them appearing once. For this clonotype: Its target is unknown.

Co-extracted RNA and DNA came from about 20-30 mg of unsorted bulk tissue. Germline lookup yields CDR1 MNHNS and CDR2 SASEGT. The CDR3 totals 15 residues. This TCR was sampled from a woman aged 55 to 70 with primary liver carcinoma and hepatitis B virus infection. Sequencing used liver tumor tissue from sampling region 4. Stated subset: tumor region T4, right-lateral pole. The chain is built from TRBV6-1 and TRBJ1-2, with 8 nucleotides matching TRBD1. CDR3 sequence: CFSSETAGGGYGYTF. In DNA, the CDR3 is TGTTTCAGCAGTGAAACGGCAGGGGGCGGCTATGGCTACACCTTC.